Listed below are T cell receptor beta chains from one sample, sequenced in a study of T cells of healthy individuals. TCRdb used MiXCR to reprocess the 5' RACE reads, holding one entry per CDR3 protein. The sample lists more than 85,000 distinct CDR3 sequences, around 17% seen once, with approximately 5.7% in the top ten. The receptor source for this set is a human donor in good health. Both conserved end residues are part of each CDR3. D genes are given only for firm matches. Size tells how often a clone was seen (once, few, many) or the class of an expanded clone, and some rows leave it out.

d_gene: -
j_gene: TRBJ2-7
abundance: few
v_gene: TRBV6-2/TRBV6-3
CDR3aa: CASRPLGGSYYEQYF
CDR3nt: TGTGCCAGCAGACCCCTAGGGGGATCGTACTACGAGCAGTACTTC

d_gene: TRBD2
j_gene: TRBJ2-3
abundance: many
v_gene: TRBV6-5
CDR3aa: CASRAGTSGDFTDTQYF
CDR3nt: TGTGCCAGCAGGGCCGGGACTAGCGGGGATTTCACAGATACGCAGTATTTT

d_gene: -
j_gene: TRBJ1-3
abundance: few
v_gene: TRBV18
CDR3aa: CASSPREDISGNTIYF
CDR3nt: TGTGCCAGCTCACCACGCGAGGACATATCTGGAAACACCATATATTTT

d_gene: -
j_gene: TRBJ1-5
abundance: -
v_gene: TRBV20-1
CDR3aa: CSASRGVEDQPQHF
CDR3nt: TGCAGTGCTAGCAGGGGCGTAGAGGACCAGCCCCAGCATTTT

d_gene: -
j_gene: TRBJ2-3
abundance: few
v_gene: TRBV28
CDR3aa: CASSRGGRDTQYF
CDR3nt: TGTGCCAGCAGCAGGGGGGGCCGAGATACGCAGTATTTT

d_gene: TRBD2
j_gene: TRBJ2-1
abundance: few
v_gene: TRBV6-4
CDR3aa: CASSDSPSGGGNNEQFF
CDR3nt: TGTGCCAGCAGTGACTCGCCTAGCGGGGGGGGAAACAATGAGCAGTTCTTC

d_gene: TRBD1
j_gene: TRBJ1-2
abundance: many
v_gene: TRBV18
CDR3aa: CASSPFGQGFSYYGYTF
CDR3nt: TGTGCCAGCTCACCCTTCGGACAGGGGTTTTCTTACTATGGCTACACCTTC

d_gene: -
j_gene: TRBJ1-5
abundance: -
v_gene: TRBV7-2
CDR3aa: CASKGQGGSQPQHF
CDR3nt: TGTGCCAGCAAGGGGCAAGGGGGATCCCAGCCCCAGCATTTT

d_gene: -
j_gene: TRBJ2-4
abundance: once
v_gene: TRBV6-5
CDR3aa: CASTGLAKNIQYF
CDR3nt: TGTGCCAGCACGGGTCTAGCCAAAAACATTCAGTACTTC

d_gene: -
j_gene: TRBJ2-1
abundance: many
v_gene: TRBV20-1
CDR3aa: CSASNNNEQFF
CDR3nt: TGCAGTGCTAGTAACAACAATGAGCAGTTCTTC

d_gene: -
j_gene: TRBJ1-6
abundance: many
v_gene: TRBV24-1
CDR3aa: CATSDPGQHNSPLHF
CDR3nt: TGTGCCACCAGTGACCCCGGACAGCATAATTCACCCCTCCACTTT

d_gene: -
j_gene: TRBJ1-6
abundance: few
v_gene: TRBV5-5
CDR3aa: CASSLAGRYNSPLHF
CDR3nt: TGTGCCAGCAGCTTGGCAGGCAGATATAATTCACCCCTCCACTTT

d_gene: -
j_gene: TRBJ1-6
abundance: -
v_gene: TRBV5-1
CDR3aa: CASSYMDSTSSYNSPLHF
CDR3nt: TGCGCCAGCAGTTACATGGACAGTACGAGCTCCTATAATTCACCCCTCCACTTT

d_gene: -
j_gene: TRBJ1-6
abundance: -
v_gene: TRBV7-9
CDR3aa: CASSLGSSYNSPLHF
CDR3nt: TGTGCCAGCAGCTTAGGGAGCTCCTATAATTCACCCCTCCACTTT

d_gene: -
j_gene: TRBJ1-5
abundance: -
v_gene: TRBV28
CDR3aa: CASSPGLRGNQPQHF
CDR3nt: TGTGCCAGCAGCCCCGGACTGAGAGGGAATCAGCCCCAGCATTTT

d_gene: TRBD1
j_gene: TRBJ1-4
abundance: few
v_gene: TRBV10-3
CDR3aa: CAISGDRDEKLFF
CDR3nt: TGTGCCATCAGTGGGGACAGGGATGAAAAACTGTTTTTT

d_gene: -
j_gene: TRBJ2-3
abundance: -
v_gene: TRBV20-1
CDR3aa: CSARDGPEADTQYF
CDR3nt: TGCAGTGCTAGAGATGGCCCAGAGGCAGATACGCAGTATTTT

d_gene: -
j_gene: TRBJ2-7
abundance: -
v_gene: TRBV27
CDR3aa: CASRGGTAATVRNEQYF
CDR3nt: TGTGCCAGCAGGGGTGGTACGGCCGCGACGGTCCGGAACGAGCAGTACTTC

d_gene: -
j_gene: TRBJ1-1
abundance: few
v_gene: TRBV28
CDR3aa: CASSWAGGGTEAFF
CDR3nt: TGTGCCAGCAGCTGGGCGGGGGGGGGCACTGAAGCTTTCTTT

d_gene: -
j_gene: TRBJ2-1
abundance: -
v_gene: TRBV21-1
CDR3aa: CASSNELYLYNEQFF
CDR3nt: TGTGCCAGCAGCAACGAACTCTACCTCTACAATGAGCAGTTCTTC

d_gene: -
j_gene: TRBJ2-1
abundance: -
v_gene: TRBV6-5
CDR3aa: CASRRSGVGNEQFF
CDR3nt: TGTGCCAGCAGACGGAGTGGGGTCGGGAATGAGCAGTTCTTC

d_gene: TRBD1
j_gene: TRBJ2-4
abundance: -
v_gene: TRBV12-3/TRBV12-4
CDR3aa: CASRDDRGTAKNIQYF
CDR3nt: TGTGCCAGCAGGGACGACAGGGGGACGGCCAAAAACATTCAGTACTTC

d_gene: -
j_gene: TRBJ2-5
abundance: -
v_gene: TRBV27
CDR3aa: CASSRFYESQETQYF
CDR3nt: TGTGCCAGCAGTCGATTCTATGAGTCCCAAGAGACCCAGTACTTC